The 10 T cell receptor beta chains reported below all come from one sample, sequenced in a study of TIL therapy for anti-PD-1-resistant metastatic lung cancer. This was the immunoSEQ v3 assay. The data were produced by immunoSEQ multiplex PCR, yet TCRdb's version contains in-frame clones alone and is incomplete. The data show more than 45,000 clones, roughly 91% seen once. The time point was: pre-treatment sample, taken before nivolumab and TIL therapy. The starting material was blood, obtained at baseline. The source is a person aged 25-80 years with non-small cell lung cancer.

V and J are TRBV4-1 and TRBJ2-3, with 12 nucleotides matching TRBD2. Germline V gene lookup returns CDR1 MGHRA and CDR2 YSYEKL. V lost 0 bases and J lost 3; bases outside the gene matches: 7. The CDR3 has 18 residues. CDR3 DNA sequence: TGCGCCAGCAGCCAAGATCGGCTAGCGGGAGGGCAAACAGATACGCAGTATTTT. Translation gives CASSQDRLAGGQTDTQYF.

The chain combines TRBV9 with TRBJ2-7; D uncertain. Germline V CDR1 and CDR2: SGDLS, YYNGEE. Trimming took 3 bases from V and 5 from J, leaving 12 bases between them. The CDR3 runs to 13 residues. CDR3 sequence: CASSEPGFDEQYF. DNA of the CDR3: TGTGCCAGCAGCGAACCAGGTTTCGACGAGCAGTACTTC.

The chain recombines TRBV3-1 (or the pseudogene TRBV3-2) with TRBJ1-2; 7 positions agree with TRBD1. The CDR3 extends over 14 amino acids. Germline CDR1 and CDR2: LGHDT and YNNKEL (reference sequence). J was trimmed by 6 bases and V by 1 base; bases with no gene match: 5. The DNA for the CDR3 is TGTGCCAGCAGCCAAGTTGGACAGGAAAATGGCTACACCTTC. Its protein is CASSQVGQENGYTF.

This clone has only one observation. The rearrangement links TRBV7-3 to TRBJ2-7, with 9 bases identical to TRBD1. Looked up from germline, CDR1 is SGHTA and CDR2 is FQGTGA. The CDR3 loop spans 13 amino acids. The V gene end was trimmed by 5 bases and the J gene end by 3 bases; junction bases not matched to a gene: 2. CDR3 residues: CASSLDRGYEQYF. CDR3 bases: TGTGCCAGCAGCCTGGACAGGGGCTACGAGCAGTACTTC. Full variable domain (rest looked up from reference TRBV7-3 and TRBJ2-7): GAGVSQTPSNKVTEKGKYVELRCDPISGHTALYWYRQSLGQGPEFLIYFQGTGAADDSGLPNDRFFAVRPEGSVSTLKIQRTERGDSAVYLCASSLDRGYEQYFGPGTRLTVT.

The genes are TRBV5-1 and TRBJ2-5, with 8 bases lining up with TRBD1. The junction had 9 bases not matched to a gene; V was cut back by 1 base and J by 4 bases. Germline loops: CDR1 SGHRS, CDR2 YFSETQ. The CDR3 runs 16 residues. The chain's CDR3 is CASSLQGAASPETQYF. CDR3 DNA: TGCGCCAGCAGCTTGCAGGGGGCCGCTAGCCCAGAGACCCAGTACTTC.

This chain's CDR3 is CASSVLQGRLFF. The CDR3 coding sequence is TGTGCCAGCAGCGTACTACAGGGACGGCTGTTTTTT. V usage is TRBV9 and J usage is TRBJ2-2, with D perhaps matching TRBD1 (6 bases). CDR1 and CDR2 (germline): SGDLS, YYNGEE. This CDR3 spans 12 amino acids. Trimming cost V 1 base and J 13 bases, with 11 bases left between them.

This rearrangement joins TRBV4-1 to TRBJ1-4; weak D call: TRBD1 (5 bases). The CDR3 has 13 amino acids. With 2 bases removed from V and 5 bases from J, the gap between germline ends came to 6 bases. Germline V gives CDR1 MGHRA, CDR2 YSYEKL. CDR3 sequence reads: CASSQWTNEKLFF. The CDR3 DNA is TGCGCCAGCAGCCAATGGACAAATGAAAAACTGTTTTTT.

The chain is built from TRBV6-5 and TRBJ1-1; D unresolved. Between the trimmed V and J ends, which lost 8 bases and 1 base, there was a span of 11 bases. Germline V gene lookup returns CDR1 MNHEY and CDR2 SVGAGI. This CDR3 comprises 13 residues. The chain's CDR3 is CASQMRENTEAFF. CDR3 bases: TGTGCCAGCCAGATGAGGGAGAACACTGAAGCTTTCTTT.

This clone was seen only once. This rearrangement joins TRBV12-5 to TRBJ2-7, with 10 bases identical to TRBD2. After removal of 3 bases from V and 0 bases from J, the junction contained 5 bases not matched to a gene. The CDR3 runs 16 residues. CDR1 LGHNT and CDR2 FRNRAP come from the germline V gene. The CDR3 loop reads CASGFLAGESSYEQYF. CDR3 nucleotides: TGTGCTAGTGGTTTTCTAGCGGGGGAGAGCTCCTACGAGCAGTACTTC.

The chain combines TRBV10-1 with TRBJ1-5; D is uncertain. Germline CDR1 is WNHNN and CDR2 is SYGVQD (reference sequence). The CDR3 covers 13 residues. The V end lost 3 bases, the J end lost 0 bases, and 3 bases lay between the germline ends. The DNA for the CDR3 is TGCGCCAGCAGTGAAAATAGCAATCAGCCCCAGCATTTT. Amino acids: CASSENSNQPQHF.